This entry lists 32 T cell receptor beta chains sequenced from one sample in a study of blood T cells in healthy people across ages. A second PCR of 7 to 11 cycles used a sample-barcoded 5' primer and a J-beta primer mix. From the 5' RACE reads, TCRdb called clonotypes with MiXCR, one entry per CDR3 protein. The sample comprises around 900,000 distinct CDR3 sequences, about 51% of which are singletons, and 20% to 25% rests with the top ten. The sequenced sample was blood. The receptors shown here come from a woman aged 60-70 years in good health.

The gene calls are TRBV5-5 and TRBJ1-2; 9 positions match TRBD1. The CDR3 is 16 residues long. Germline V CDR1 and CDR2: SGHKS, YYEKEE (reference sequence). The J segment lost 6 bases and the V segment lost 4 bases, leaving 13 bases of the junction unmatched. CDR3 nucleotide sequence: TGTGCCAGCAGCGGAACCGGGACAGGGTTACTGCATGGCTACACCTTC. Protein sequence: CASSGTGTGLLHGYTF. Full variable domain (missing parts from reference TRBV5-5 and TRBJ1-2): DAGVTQSPTHLIKTRGQQVTLRCSPISGHKSVSWYQQVLGQGPQFIFQYYEKEERGRGNFPDRFSARQFPNYSSELNVNALLLGDSALYLCASSGTGTGLLHGYTFGSGTRLTVV.

The chain joins TRBV6-2 or TRBV6-3 to TRBJ2-7; TRBD2 is a possible D gene (6 bases). The V end was cut by 2 bases, the J end by 0 bases, with 11 bases between. From germline, CDR1 is MNHEY and CDR2 SVGEGT. The CDR3 length is 15 residues. As DNA, the CDR3 is TGTGCCAGCAGTTACGGGGTAGCGGCCTCCTACGAGCAGTACTTC. This encodes CASSYGVAASYEQYF.

The chain links TRBV12-3 or TRBV12-4 to TRBJ2-5; a weak D match, TRBD2 (6 bases). Matching the DNA end better, TRBJ2-7 makes the J call doubtful. The CDR3 covers 14 residues. In DNA form, the CDR3 reads TGTGCCAGCAGTTTCTCCCTTATAGCGGACGAGCAGTACTTC. This sequence encodes CASSFSLIADEQYF.

The V and J genes are TRBV28 and TRBJ2-5; D is possibly TRBD2 (5 bases). Between the trimmed V and J ends, which lost 7 bases and 1 base, there was a span of 10 bases. Germline CDR1 and CDR2: MDHEN and SYDVKM. This CDR3 is built from 13 residues. In nucleotides, the CDR3 is TGTGCCAGCAACCTGGAGGCCCAAGAGACCCAGTACTTC. Translated, it gives CASNLEAQETQYF.

V is TRBV7-2 and J is TRBJ2-1; D possibly corresponds to TRBD1 (5 bases). Germline CDR1 is SGHTA and CDR2 is FQGNSA. The CDR3 runs to 15 residues. Trimming pared 5 bases from V and 3 bases from J, leaving 14 bases between. This CDR3 reads CASSPQGTVYNEQFF. DNA for the CDR3: TGTGCCAGCAGCCCCCAGGGCACGGTCTACAATGAGCAGTTCTTC.

The table lists this clonotype with a few counts. The chain joins TRBV27 to TRBJ1-4; D call uncertain. This CDR3 region has 15 residues. The V gene's germline CDR1 is MNHEY and CDR2 SMNVEV (reference sequence). V dropped 6 bases and J dropped 0 bases, with 11 bases sitting between them. The chain's CDR3 is CASSQEAATNEKLFF. The CDR3 nucleotides read TGTGCCAGCAGCCAAGAGGCAGCAACTAATGAAAAACTGTTTTTT.

J is TRBJ2-2 and V is TRBV12-3 or TRBV12-4; D remains ambiguous. This CDR3 is built from 14 residues. Trimming left V 3 bases short and J 4 bases short, with 9 bases between. The CDR3 sequence is CASSFGRSTGELFF. The CDR3 DNA follows: TGTGCCAGCAGTTTCGGACGGTCCACCGGGGAGCTGTTTTTT.

The chain is built from TRBV20-1 and TRBJ2-3; 9 positions match TRBD1. Germline trimming cut 6 bases from V and 2 bases from J; bases unmatched to any gene: 9. The CDR3 has 15 residues. Germline V gene sequence: CDR1 DFQATT, CDR2 SNEGSKA (reference sequence). In DNA, the CDR3 is TGCAGTGCCAGTACAGGGGGCATAAACACAGATACGCAGTATTTT. It codes for CSASTGGINTDTQYF.

This clonotype was recorded a few times. The chain employs TRBV15 and TRBJ2-1, with 8 bases lining up with TRBD2. Germline V gives CDR1 LNHNV, CDR2 YYDKDF (reference sequence). There are 16 residues in the CDR3. With V trimmed by 0 bases and J by 8 bases, 9 bases remained unmatched. The chain's CDR3 is CATSRDAGLAGDEQFF. The CDR3, as DNA: TGTGCCACCAGCAGAGATGCTGGACTAGCAGGTGATGAGCAGTTCTTC.

The V and J genes are TRBV5-6 and TRBJ2-3; D is undetermined. V was pared by 3 bases and J by 2 bases, with 16 bases between. Germline-derived CDR1 and CDR2 are SGHDT and YYEEEE. The CDR3 extends over 16 amino acids. CDR3 bases: TGTGCCAGCAGCTCCCAACCGGGTTTGGACACAGATACGCAGTATTTT. Residues: CASSSQPGLDTDTQYF.

This clonotype appeared a few times. V gene TRBV29-1 combines with J gene TRBJ1-2, with TRBD1 identical over 10 bases. J lost 3 bases, V lost 6 bases, and 10 bases had no gene match. This CDR3 has 15 amino acids. CDR1 and CDR2 (germline): SQVTM, ANQGSEA. The CDR3 region has the DNA TGCAGCGTCCCCGGGACAGGGGATTCGTACTATGGCTACACCTTC. This codes for CSVPGTGDSYYGYTF.

This clonotype was picked up a small number of times. The CDR3: CASTSGTDPYEQYF. In nucleotides, the CDR3 is TGCGCCAGCACGTCCGGGACAGATCCCTACGAGCAGTACTTC. This chain connects TRBV5-1 to TRBJ2-7; TRBD1 matches 7 bases. This CDR3 region has 14 residues. Germline loops: CDR1 SGHRS, CDR2 YFSETQ. With 6 bases clipped from V and 2 bases from J, the junction kept 8 bases outside the gene matches.

This clonotype was seen a handful of times. V gene TRBV29-1 combines with J gene TRBJ1-1, with D maybe TRBD1 (6 bases). This CDR3 region has 15 residues. The V end lost 1 base, the J end lost 0 bases, and 12 bases lay between the germline ends. CDR1 is SQVTM, CDR2 ANQGSEA, per germline. The CDR3 DNA sequence: TGCAGCGTTGAAGGCACAGGGTGGATGAACACTGAAGCTTTCTTT. Protein: CSVEGTGWMNTEAFF. The full variable domain, completed using reference TRBV29-1 and TRBJ1-1, is SAVISQKPSRDICQRGTSLTIQCQVDSQVTMMFWYRQQPGQSLTLIATANQGSEATYESGFVIDKFPISRPNLTFSTLTVSNMSPEDSSIYLCSVEGTGWMNTEAFFGQGTRLTVV.

This clonotype turned up a few times. The chain employs TRBV24-1 and TRBJ2-5, with D possibly TRBD2 on 5 matching bases. The V gene's germline CDR1 is KGHDR and CDR2 SFDVKD. This CDR3 spans 13 amino acids. V lost 1 base and J 5 bases, leaving 7 bases between the germline ends. The CDR3 DNA sequence: TGTGCCACCAGTGATTTCGGGGTGGAGACCCAGTACTTC. This gives the protein CATSDFGVETQYF.

V usage is TRBV28 and J usage is TRBJ2-1; D not resolved. V was shortened by 7 bases and J by 2 bases, with 9 bases between the two germline ends. This CDR3 has 13 residues. Germline V CDR1 and CDR2: MDHEN, SYDVKM. CDR3 residues: CASKLTTYNEQFF. The CDR3 DNA is TGTGCCAGCAAACTAACGACCTACAATGAGCAGTTCTTC.

This sequence joins TRBV3-1 and TRBJ2-1, with 11 bases identical to TRBD2. There are 19 residues in the CDR3. Per germline, CDR1 LGHDT and CDR2 YNNKEL (reference sequence). J lost 4 bases, V lost 1 base, and 12 bases had no gene match. CDR3 bases: TGTGCCAGCAGCCAAGTCCGCCTAAGTACTAGCGGGAGATACAATGAGCAGTTCTTC. It encodes CASSQVRLSTSGRYNEQFF.

This clonotype was observed a few times. The chain has TRBV6-1 and TRBJ2-7, with 7 bases that match TRBD2. The CDR3 sequence is 15 residues long. CDR1 and CDR2 (germline): MNHNS, SASEGT. V dropped 6 bases and J dropped 5; count of bases not matched to a gene: 13. DNA of the CDR3: TGTGCCAGCAGGTTCCGGTTGGGAGGGTCGAACGAGCAGTACTTC. Amino acids: CASRFRLGGSNEQYF.

The chain links TRBV20-1 to TRBJ1-1; no reliable D call. CDR1 DFQATT and CDR2 SNEGSKA come from the germline V gene (reference sequence). V gave up 2 bases and J gave up 3 bases, with 13 bases separating them. The CDR3 length is 14 residues. CDR3 region: CSARPQWGDTEAFF. The DNA for the CDR3 is TGCAGTGCTAGACCCCAGTGGGGTGACACTGAAGCTTTCTTT.

V is TRBV6-1 and J is TRBJ2-1; 10 bases match TRBD2. The CDR3 sequence is 16 residues long. V dropped 7 bases and J dropped 3; count of bases not matched to a gene: 9. Germline CDR1 MNHNS, CDR2 SASEGT. CDR3 protein: CASTGGWTSGYNEQFF. The CDR3 nucleotides are TGTGCCAGCACTGGGGGTTGGACTAGCGGCTACAATGAGCAGTTCTTC.

Many counts were recorded for this clonotype. The chain couples TRBV29-1 to TRBJ2-5; TRBD2 might be the D (7 bases). The CDR3 length is 12 residues. Germline V gene lookup returns CDR1 SQVTM and CDR2 ANQGSEA. With 6 bases removed from V and 4 bases from J, the gap between germline ends came to 12 bases. CDR3 nucleotide sequence: TGCAGCGTAGGGGGGGGGCGAGAGACCCAGTACTTC. It specifies CSVGGGRETQYF.

This clonotype was observed a handful of times. The chain couples TRBV20-1 to TRBJ2-1; D may be TRBD1 (5 bases). Between the trimmed V and J ends, which lost 0 bases and 2 bases, there was a span of 26 bases. Looked up from germline, CDR1 is DFQATT and CDR2 is SNEGSKA (reference sequence). The CDR3 length is 20 residues. The CDR3: CSARDLLQVSESPAYNEQFF. CDR3 in DNA: TGCAGTGCTAGAGATCTTCTACAGGTTTCGGAGTCCCCAGCCTACAATGAGCAGTTCTTC.

This chain connects TRBV20-1 to TRBJ2-1; 8 nucleotides line up with TRBD1. CDR3 length equals 14 residues. Trimming took 7 bases from V and 7 from J; bases not matched to a gene: 12. Per germline, CDR1 DFQATT and CDR2 SNEGSKA (reference sequence). The CDR3 protein is CSGTSRQGMNEQFF. The DNA of the CDR3 is TGCAGTGGAACAAGCCGACAGGGGATGAATGAGCAGTTCTTC.

This clonotype was seen only a few times. The CDR3 sequence is CASSEWSRGAKYTDTQYF. The CDR3 DNA follows: TGTGCCAGCAGTGAATGGTCCAGGGGGGCAAAGTACACAGATACGCAGTATTTT. The V gene is TRBV25-1, the J gene TRBJ2-3; maybe TRBD1 (7 bases). In germline, CDR1 is MGHDK, CDR2 SYGVNS. The CDR3 extends over 18 amino acids. V was cut by 1 base and J by 2 bases, with 19 bases left in between.

The chain carries TRBV19 and TRBJ2-7; weak D call: TRBD1 (6 bases). The end of the DNA is better explained by TRBJ2-4, so the J call may be wrong. Germline V gives CDR1 LNHDA, CDR2 SQIVND (reference sequence). The length of the CDR3 is 14 residues. The CDR3 loop is CASRSGTLSGIQYF. The CDR3 region has the DNA TGTGCCAGTAGATCCGGGACATTATCGGGCATTCAGTACTTC.

At least ten counts were recorded for this clonotype. The CDR3 loop is CSAFITDTQYF. The CDR3 coding sequence is TGCAGTGCCTTCATCACAGATACGCAGTATTTT. The V and J genes are TRBV20-1 and TRBJ2-3, with D uncertain. Trimming took 6 bases from V and 2 from J, leaving 6 bases between them. This CDR3 has 11 amino acids. Germline values: CDR1 DFQATT, CDR2 SNEGSKA (reference sequence).

The gene calls are TRBV7-2 and TRBJ1-1, with a tentative D call TRBD1 (5 bases). The germline CDR1 and CDR2 sequences are SGHTA and FQGNSA. The CDR3 is 13 amino acids. Trimming left V 5 bases short and J 1 base short, with 8 bases between. The CDR3 DNA sequence: TGTGCCAGCAGCCGGGACGGGAACACTGAAGCTTTCTTT. Amino acids: CASSRDGNTEAFF.

CDR3 DNA: TGCGCCAGCAGCCACCGTGACAGGGGGCGCCTCGCCTACAATGAGCAGTACTTC. It yields the protein CASSHRDRGRLAYNEQYF. The chain uses TRBV4-1 and TRBJ2-7, with TRBD1 matching over 10 bases. With 3 bases clipped from V and 7 bases from J, the junction kept 18 bases outside the gene matches. Per germline, CDR1 MGHRA and CDR2 YSYEKL. The CDR3 has 18 residues.

This clonotype was picked up a small number of times. CDR3: CASTRGTRSSYEQYF. The CDR3 DNA reads TGTGCCAGCACAAGAGGGACGCGAAGCTCCTACGAGCAGTACTTC. The chain uses TRBV12-3 or TRBV12-4 and TRBJ2-7, with D perhaps being TRBD1 or TRBD2 (5 bases each). This CDR3 contains 15 residues. The V and J ends lost 7 bases and 0 bases respectively, with 16 bases between them.

This clonotype was seen at least ten times. The rearrangement links TRBV5-5 to TRBJ2-7; D ambiguous. Between the trimmed V and J ends, which lost 4 bases and 4 bases, there was a span of 18 bases. Per the germline V gene, CDR1 is SGHKS and CDR2 is YYEKEE (reference sequence). The CDR3 runs to 15 residues. The CDR3 protein is CASSQLLGVPYEQYF. The CDR3 nucleotides read TGTGCCAGCAGCCAACTTCTAGGAGTCCCGTACGAGCAGTACTTC.

This clonotype was recorded a few times. The chain combines TRBV20-1 with TRBJ2-7, with D possibly TRBD2 on 5 matching bases. CDR3 length: 12 residues. In germline, CDR1 is DFQATT, CDR2 SNEGSKA (reference sequence). V gave up 6 bases and J gave up 2 bases, with 11 bases separating them. CDR3 sequence: CSAPPGAYEQYF. Here the CDR3 DNA reads TGCAGTGCCCCCCCCGGGGCCTACGAGCAGTACTTC.

This clonotype appeared a few times. A junction boundary mismatches the germline segment, possibly from a read error. The CDR3, as DNA: TGTGCCAGTAGCTCCCCTGGCCCGACGGGCTCTGGGGCCAACGTCCTGACTTTC. Its protein product is CASSSPGPTGSGANVLTF. J is TRBJ2-6 and V is TRBV7-9; no definite D call. The CDR3 contains 18 residues. The germline V gene has CDR1 SEHNR and CDR2 FQNEAQ (reference sequence).

V is TRBV29-1 and J is TRBJ2-5; D unresolved. The CDR3 is 11 residues long. V was cut by 5 bases and J by 11 bases, with 15 bases left in between. The germline gives CDR1 SQVTM, CDR2 ANQGSEA. The CDR3 reads CSVTQRNEQYF. CDR3 DNA: TGCAGCGTTACACAGCGAAATGAGCAGTACTTC.